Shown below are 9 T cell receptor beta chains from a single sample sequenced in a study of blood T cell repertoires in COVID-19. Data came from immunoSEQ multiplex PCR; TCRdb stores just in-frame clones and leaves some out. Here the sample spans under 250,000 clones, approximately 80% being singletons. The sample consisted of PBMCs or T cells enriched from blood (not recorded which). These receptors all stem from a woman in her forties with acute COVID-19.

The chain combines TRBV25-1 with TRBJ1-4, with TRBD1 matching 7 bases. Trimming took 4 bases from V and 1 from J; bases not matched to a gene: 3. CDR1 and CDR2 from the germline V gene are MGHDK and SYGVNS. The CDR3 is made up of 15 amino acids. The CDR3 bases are TGTGCCAGCAGTGGAGGGGGCGGAACTAATGAAAAACTGTTTTTT. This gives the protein CASSGGGGTNEKLFF.

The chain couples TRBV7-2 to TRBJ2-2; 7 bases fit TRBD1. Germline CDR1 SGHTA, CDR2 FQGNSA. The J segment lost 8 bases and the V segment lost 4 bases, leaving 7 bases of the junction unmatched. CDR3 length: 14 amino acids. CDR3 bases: TGTGCCAGCAGCTACAACAGGGGACGGGGGGAGCTGTTTTTT. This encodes CASSYNRGRGELFF.

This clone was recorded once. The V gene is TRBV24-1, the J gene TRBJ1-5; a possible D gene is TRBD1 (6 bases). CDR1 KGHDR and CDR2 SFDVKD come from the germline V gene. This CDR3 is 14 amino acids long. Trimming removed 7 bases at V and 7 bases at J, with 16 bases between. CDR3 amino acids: CATSPGGGAQPQHF. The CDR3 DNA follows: TGTGCCACCAGCCCCGGAGGGGGGGCACAGCCCCAGCATTTT.

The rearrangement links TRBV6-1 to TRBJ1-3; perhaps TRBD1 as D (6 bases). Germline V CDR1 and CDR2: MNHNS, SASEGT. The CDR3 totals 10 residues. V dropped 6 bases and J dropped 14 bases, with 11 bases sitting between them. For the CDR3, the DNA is TGTGCCAGCAGGGGGACATCGGTATATTTT. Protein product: CASRGTSVYF.

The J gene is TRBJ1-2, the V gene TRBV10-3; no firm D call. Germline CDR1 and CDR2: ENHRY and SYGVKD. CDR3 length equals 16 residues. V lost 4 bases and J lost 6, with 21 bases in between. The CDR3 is CAISAPRRQSSDGYTF. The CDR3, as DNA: TGTGCCATCAGTGCCCCCAGGCGCCAGAGCTCCGATGGCTACACCTTC.

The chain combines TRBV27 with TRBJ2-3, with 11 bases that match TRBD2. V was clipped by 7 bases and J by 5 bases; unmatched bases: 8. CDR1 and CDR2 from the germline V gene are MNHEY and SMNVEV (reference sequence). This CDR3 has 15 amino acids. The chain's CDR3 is CASTLAGGLGDTQYF. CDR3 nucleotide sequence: TGTGCCAGCACCCTAGCGGGAGGTTTGGGAGATACGCAGTATTTT.

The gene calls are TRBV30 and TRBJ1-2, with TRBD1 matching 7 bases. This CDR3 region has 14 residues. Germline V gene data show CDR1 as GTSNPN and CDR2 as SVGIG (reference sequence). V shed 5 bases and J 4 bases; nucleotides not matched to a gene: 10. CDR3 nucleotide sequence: TGTGCCTGGCGCACCGGGACAGTTGTCTATGGCTACACCTTC. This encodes CAWRTGTVVYGYTF.

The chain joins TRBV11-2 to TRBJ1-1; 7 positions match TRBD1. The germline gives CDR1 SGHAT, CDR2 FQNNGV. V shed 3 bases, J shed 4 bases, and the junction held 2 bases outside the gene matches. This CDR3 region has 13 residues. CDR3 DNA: TGTGCCAGCAGCTTTACAGGGGTCACTGAAGCTTTCTTT. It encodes CASSFTGVTEAFF.

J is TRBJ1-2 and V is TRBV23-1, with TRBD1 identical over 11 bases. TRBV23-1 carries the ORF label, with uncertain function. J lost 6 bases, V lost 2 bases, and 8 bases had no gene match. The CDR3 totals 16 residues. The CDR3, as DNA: TGCGCCAGCAGTCAACCCCCCGGACAGGGGGCGAATGGCTACACCTTC. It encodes CASSQPPGQGANGYTF.